This TCR beta chain was profiled in a study of T cells in Graves' hyperthyroidism and ophthalmopathy. TCR beta CDR3 regions were amplified from RNA. The TCR CDR3 first-round RT-PCR relied on the HTBI primer set. TCRdb fed the multiplex PCR reads into MiXCR, producing one record per CDR3 protein. The sample records some 50,000 distinct CDR3 sequences, around half being singletons. This clonotype has ten or more counts. The sample taken for sequencing was blood. The origin of this receptor is a woman aged 50 to 65 with Graves' ophthalmopathy.

The CDR3 here is CASTGVAGSYEQYF. CDR3 sequence (DNA): TGTGCCAGCACCGGGGTAGCGGGCTCCTACGAGCAGTACTTC. The chain joins TRBV5-6 to TRBJ2-7, with TRBD2 matching 7 bases. The V gene end was trimmed by 6 bases and the J gene end by 0 bases; junction bases not matched to a gene: 6. Germline values: CDR1 SGHDT, CDR2 YYEEEE. The CDR3 is 14 residues long.